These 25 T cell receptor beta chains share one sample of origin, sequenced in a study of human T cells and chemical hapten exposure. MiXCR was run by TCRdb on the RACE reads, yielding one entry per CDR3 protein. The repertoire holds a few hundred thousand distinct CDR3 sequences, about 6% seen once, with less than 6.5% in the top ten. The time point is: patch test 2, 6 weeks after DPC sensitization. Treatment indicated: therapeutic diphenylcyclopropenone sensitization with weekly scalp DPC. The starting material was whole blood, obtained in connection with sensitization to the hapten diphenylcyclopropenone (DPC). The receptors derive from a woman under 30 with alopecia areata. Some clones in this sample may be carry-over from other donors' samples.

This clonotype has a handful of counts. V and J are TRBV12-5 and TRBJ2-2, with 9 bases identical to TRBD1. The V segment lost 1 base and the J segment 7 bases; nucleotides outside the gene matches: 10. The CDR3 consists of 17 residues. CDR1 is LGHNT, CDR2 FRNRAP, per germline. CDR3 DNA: TGTGCTAGTGGTTTGGGTCCGGGGACAGGGTTCGGCGGGGAGCTGTTTTTT. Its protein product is CASGLGPGTGFGGELFF. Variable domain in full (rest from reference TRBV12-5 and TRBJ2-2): DARVTQTPRHKVTEMGQEVTMRCQPILGHNTVFWYRQTMMQGLELLAYFRNRAPLDDSGMPKDRFSAEMPDATLATLKIQPSEPRDSAVYFCASGLGPGTGFGGELFFGEGSRLTVL.

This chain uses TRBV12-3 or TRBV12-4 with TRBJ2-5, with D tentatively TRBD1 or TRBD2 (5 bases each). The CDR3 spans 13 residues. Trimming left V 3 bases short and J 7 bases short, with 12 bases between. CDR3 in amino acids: CASSFRDDRTQYF. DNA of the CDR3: TGTGCCAGCAGTTTCCGGGACGACAGGACCCAGTACTTC.

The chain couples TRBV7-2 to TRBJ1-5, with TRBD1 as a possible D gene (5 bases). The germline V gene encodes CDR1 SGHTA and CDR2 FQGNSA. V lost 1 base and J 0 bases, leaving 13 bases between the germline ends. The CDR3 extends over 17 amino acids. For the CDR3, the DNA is TGTGCCAGCAGCTTAGGGGGCCAGGGATATAGCAATCAGCCCCAGCATTTT. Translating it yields CASSLGGQGYSNQPQHF. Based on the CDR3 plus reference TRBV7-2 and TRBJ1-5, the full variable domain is GAGVSQSPSNKVTEKGKDVELRCDPISGHTALYWYRQSLGQGLEFLIYFQGNSAPDKSGLPSDRFSAERTGGSVSTLTIQRTQQEDSAVYLCASSLGGQGYSNQPQHFGDGTRLSIL.

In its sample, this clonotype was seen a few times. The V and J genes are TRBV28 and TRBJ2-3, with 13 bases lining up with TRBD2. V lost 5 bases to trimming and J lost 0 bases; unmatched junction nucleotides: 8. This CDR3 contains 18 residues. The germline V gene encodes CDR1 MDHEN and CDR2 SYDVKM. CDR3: CASSLTSGGFVSTDTQYF. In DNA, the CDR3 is TGTGCCAGCAGTCTGACTAGCGGGGGGTTCGTAAGCACAGATACGCAGTATTTT. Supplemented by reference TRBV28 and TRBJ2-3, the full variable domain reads DVKVTQSSRYLVKRTGEKVFLECVQDMDHENMFWYRQDPGLGLRLIYFSYDVKMKEKGDIPEGYSVSREKKERFSLILESASTNQTSMYLCASSLTSGGFVSTDTQYFGPGTRLTVL.

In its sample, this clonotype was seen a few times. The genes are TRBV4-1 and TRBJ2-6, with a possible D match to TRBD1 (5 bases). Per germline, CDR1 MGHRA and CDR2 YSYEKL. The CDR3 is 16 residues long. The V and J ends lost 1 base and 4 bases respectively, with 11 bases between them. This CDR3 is CASSQGASGGANVLTF. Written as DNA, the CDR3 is TGCGCCAGCAGCCAAGGGGCCTCAGGGGGGGCCAACGTCCTGACTTTC.

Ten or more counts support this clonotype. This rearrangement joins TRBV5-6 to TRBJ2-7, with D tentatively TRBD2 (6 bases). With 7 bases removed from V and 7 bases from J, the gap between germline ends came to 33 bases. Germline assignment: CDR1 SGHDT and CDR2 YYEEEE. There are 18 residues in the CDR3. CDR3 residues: CASPGRGCTRLTGYEQYF. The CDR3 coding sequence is TGTGCCAGCCCGGGGCGGGGCTGCACTCGACTAACGGGGTATGAGCAGTACTTC.

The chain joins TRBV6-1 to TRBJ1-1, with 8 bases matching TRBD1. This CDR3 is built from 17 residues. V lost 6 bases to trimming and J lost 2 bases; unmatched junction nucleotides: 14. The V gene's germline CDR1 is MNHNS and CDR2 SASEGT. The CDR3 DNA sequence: TGTGCCAGCAGACCGGGACAGGCGTCGTCTTTTAACACTGAAGCTTTCTTT. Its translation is CASRPGQASSFNTEAFF.

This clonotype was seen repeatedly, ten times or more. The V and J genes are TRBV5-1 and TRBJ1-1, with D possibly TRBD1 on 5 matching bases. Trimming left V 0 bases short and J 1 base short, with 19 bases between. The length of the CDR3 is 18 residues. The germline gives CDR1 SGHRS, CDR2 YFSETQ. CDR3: CASSLVKGQVRENTEAFF. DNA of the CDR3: TGCGCCAGCAGCTTGGTAAAGGGGCAAGTCAGAGAGAACACTGAAGCTTTCTTT. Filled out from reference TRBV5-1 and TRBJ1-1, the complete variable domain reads KAGVTQTPRYLIKTRGQQVTLSCSPISGHRSVSWYQQTPGQGLQFLFEYFSETQRNKGNFPGRFSGRQFSNSRSEMNVSTLELGDSALYLCASSLVKGQVRENTEAFFGQGTRLTVV.

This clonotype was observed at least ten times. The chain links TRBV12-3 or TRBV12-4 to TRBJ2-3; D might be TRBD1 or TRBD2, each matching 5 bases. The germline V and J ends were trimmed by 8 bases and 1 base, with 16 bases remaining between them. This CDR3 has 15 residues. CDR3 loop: CASSFLRGGTDTQYF. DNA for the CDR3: TGTGCCAGCTCCTTCCTAAGAGGGGGCACAGATACGCAGTATTTT.

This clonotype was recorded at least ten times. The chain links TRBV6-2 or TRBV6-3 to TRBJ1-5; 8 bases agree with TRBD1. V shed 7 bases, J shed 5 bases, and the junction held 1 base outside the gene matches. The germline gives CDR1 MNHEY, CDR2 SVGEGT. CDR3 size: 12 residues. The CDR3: CASKTGDQPQHF. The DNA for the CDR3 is TGTGCCAGCAAGACAGGGGATCAGCCCCAGCATTTT.

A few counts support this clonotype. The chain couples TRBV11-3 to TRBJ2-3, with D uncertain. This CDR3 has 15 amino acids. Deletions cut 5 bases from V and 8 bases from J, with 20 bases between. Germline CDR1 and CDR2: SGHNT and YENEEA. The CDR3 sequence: CASSSRRSNPLTQYF. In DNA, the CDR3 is TGTGCCAGCAGCAGCCGCCGCAGCAATCCGCTTACGCAGTATTTT.

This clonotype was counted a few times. CDR3 in amino acids: CSVIGGEYTEAFF. In nucleotides, the CDR3 is TGCAGCGTTATAGGAGGGGAGTACACTGAAGCTTTCTTT. This chain links TRBV29-1 with TRBJ1-1; a weak D match, TRBD1 (5 bases). The CDR3 spans 13 residues. Looked up from germline, CDR1 is SQVTM and CDR2 is ANQGSEA. Trimming shortened V by 5 bases and J by 3 bases, and 13 bases separated the two germline ends. The variable domain in full, with the rest retrieved from reference TRBV29-1 and TRBJ1-1, is SAVISQKPSRDICQRGTSLTIQCQVDSQVTMMFWYRQQPGQSLTLIATANQGSEATYESGFVIDKFPISRPNLTFSTLTVSNMSPEDSSIYLCSVIGGEYTEAFFGQGTRLTVV.

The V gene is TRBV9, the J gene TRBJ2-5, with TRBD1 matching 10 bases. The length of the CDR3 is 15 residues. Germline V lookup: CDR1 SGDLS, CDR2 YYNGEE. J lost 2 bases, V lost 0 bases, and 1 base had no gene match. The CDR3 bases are TGTGCCAGCAGCGTAGAGGACAGGGGGCAAGAGACCCAGTACTTC. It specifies CASSVEDRGQETQYF.

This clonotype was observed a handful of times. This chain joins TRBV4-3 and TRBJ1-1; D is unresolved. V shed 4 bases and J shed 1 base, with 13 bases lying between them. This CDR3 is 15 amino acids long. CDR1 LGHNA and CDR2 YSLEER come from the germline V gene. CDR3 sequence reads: CASSLELRGNTEAFF. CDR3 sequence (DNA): TGCGCCAGCAGCCTTGAGCTAAGAGGGAACACTGAAGCTTTCTTT.

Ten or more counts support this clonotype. The CDR3 is CASSLEGPTQYF. CDR3 nucleotides: TGCGCCAGCAGCTTAGAGGGCCCTACGCAGTATTTT. V usage is TRBV5-1 and J usage is TRBJ2-3; perhaps TRBD2 as D (5 bases). V lost 2 bases and J 8 bases, leaving 9 bases between the germline ends. Per germline, CDR1 SGHRS and CDR2 YFSETQ. The CDR3 is made up of 12 amino acids.

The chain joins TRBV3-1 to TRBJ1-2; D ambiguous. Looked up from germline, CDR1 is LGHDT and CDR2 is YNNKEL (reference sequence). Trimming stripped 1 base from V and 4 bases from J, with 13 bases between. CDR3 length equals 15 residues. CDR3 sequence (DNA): TGTGCCAGCAGCCAAGGGCACCTCAAATCCTATGGCTACACCTTC. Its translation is CASSQGHLKSYGYTF.

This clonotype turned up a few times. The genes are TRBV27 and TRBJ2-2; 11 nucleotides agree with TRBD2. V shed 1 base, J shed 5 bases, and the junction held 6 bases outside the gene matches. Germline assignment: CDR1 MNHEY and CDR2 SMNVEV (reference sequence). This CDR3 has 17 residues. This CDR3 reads CASSLLLAGVRTGELFF. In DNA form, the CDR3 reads TGTGCCAGCAGTTTATTACTAGCGGGGGTACGGACCGGGGAGCTGTTTTTT.

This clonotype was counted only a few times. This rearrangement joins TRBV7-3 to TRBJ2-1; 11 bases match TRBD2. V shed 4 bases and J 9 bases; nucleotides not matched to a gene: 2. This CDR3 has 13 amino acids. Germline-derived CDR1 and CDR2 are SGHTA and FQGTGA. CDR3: CASSSGLAGEQFF. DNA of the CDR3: TGTGCCAGCAGCTCCGGACTAGCGGGTGAGCAGTTCTTC.

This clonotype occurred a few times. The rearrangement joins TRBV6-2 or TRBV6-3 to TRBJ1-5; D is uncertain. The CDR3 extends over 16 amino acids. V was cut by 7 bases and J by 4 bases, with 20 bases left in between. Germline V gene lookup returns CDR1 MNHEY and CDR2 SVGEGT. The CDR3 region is CASTFKGGVRNQPQHF. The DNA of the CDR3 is TGTGCCAGCACCTTCAAGGGCGGAGTTCGGAATCAGCCCCAGCATTTT.

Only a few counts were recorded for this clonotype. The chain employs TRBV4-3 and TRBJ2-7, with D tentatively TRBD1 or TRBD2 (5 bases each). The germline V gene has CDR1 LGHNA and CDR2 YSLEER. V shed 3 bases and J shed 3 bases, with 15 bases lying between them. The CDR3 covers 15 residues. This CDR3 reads CASSQGPPSVYEQYF. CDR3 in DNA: TGCGCCAGCAGCCAGGGACCCCCCTCTGTCTACGAGCAGTACTTC.

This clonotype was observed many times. The CDR3 DNA is TGTGCCAGCAGCCAAGACCATCACCAAGAAAACATTCAGTACTTC. Its translation: CASSQDHHQENIQYF. The chain combines TRBV3-1 with TRBJ2-4; no reliable D call. This CDR3 region has 15 residues. Germline V gives CDR1 LGHDT, CDR2 YNNKEL (reference sequence). V was clipped by 0 bases and J by 5 bases, with 11 bases between them.

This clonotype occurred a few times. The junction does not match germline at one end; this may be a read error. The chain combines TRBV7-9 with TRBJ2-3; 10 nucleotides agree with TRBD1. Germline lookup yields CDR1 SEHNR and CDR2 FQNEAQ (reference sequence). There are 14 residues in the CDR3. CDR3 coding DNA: TGTGCCAGCAGCTATTCAAACCTACCGGGACAGGGGAATTTT. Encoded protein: CASSYSNLPGQGNF.

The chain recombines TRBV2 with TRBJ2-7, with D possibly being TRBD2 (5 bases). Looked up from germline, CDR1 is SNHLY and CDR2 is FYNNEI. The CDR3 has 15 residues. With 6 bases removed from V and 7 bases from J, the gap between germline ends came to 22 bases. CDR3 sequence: CASRVLESTGKEQYF. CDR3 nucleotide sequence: TGTGCCAGCAGAGTATTGGAATCCACGGGAAAGGAGCAGTACTTC.

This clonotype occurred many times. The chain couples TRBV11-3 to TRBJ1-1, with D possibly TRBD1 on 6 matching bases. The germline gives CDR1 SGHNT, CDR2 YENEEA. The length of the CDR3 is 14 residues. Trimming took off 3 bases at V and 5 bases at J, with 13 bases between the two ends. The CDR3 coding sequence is TGTGCCAGCAGCTTTGGGGGGCGCGGGACTGAAGCTTTCTTT. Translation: CASSFGGRGTEAFF.

CDR3 bases: TGTGCCAGCAGCGTCGATACGGACTTGGAGACCCAGTACTTC. Translated, it gives CASSVDTDLETQYF. The chain couples TRBV9 to TRBJ2-5; weak D call: TRBD2 (5 bases). CDR1 and CDR2 from the germline V gene are SGDLS and YYNGEE. This CDR3 region has 14 residues. Trimming left V 2 bases short and J 5 bases short, with 13 bases between.